A selection of T cell receptor beta chains follows, all from one sample in a study of glioma-infiltrating T cells after dendritic cell vaccination. Generated by immunoSEQ multiplex PCR, the TCRdb table keeps only in-frame clones and is missing some. The table shows about 73,000 clones, with roughly four fifths occurring only once. The sequencing here drew on blood, taken before dendritic cell vaccination. Receptor source: a human donor with glioblastoma. Both conserved end residues are part of each CDR3. A D gene is named only where the DNA matches it firmly. The size field is filled for only some rows; it gives once, few, many or a size class.

abundance	d_gene	v_gene	j_gene	CDR3nt	CDR3aa
-	-	TRBV27	TRBJ2-7	TGTGCCAGCAGGGGGTCCGTTTCGGGGAATGAGCAGTACTTC	CASRGSVSGNEQYF
-	-	TRBV5-4	TRBJ1-2	TGTGCCAGCAGCTTGGGCGACAGGCCTAACTATGGCTACACCTTC	CASSLGDRPNYGYTF
-	TRBD1	TRBV6-5	TRBJ1-2	TGTGCCAGCACCAACGGACAGGGGGTCCTTGGCTACACCTTC	CASTNGQGVLGYTF
few	-	TRBV19	TRBJ2-2	TGTGCCAGTAGCATACAGGGTCTGAACACCGGGGAGCTGTTTTTT	CASSIQGLNTGELFF
-	TRBD2	TRBV2	TRBJ2-5	TGTGCCAGCAGCCCCCAACTAGCGGGGGGGCACGAGACCCAGTACTTC	CASSPQLAGGHETQYF
once	TRBD1	TRBV7-8	TRBJ1-2	TGTGCCAGCAGCTTCGGACAGGGTTACTATGGCTACACCTTC	CASSFGQGYYGYTF
-	-	TRBV19	TRBJ1-2	TGTGCCACCTTAGGCCCCTACCGTGGGGTAGCGGACTATGGCTACACCTTC	CATLGPYRGVADYGYTF
-	-	TRBV6-5	TRBJ2-3	TGTGCCAGCAGTTACTCCGGGGTTAGCCCCGCAGATACGCAGTATTTT	CASSYSGVSPADTQYF
once	TRBD2	TRBV28	TRBJ2-5	TGTGCCAGCAGCTCTACGATAACTAGCGGGAGGGCCGTGGAGACCCAGTACTTC	CASSSTITSGRAVETQYF
few	TRBD1	TRBV5-1	TRBJ1-3	TGCGCCAGCAGCATAAGCGACAGGGACCACTCTGGAAACACCATATATTTT	CASSISDRDHSGNTIYF
-	-	TRBV2	TRBJ1-5	TGTGCCAGCAGTCCCGGGGGGGGCGGAAATCAGCCCCAGCATTTT	CASSPGGGGNQPQHF
-	-	TRBV2	TRBJ1-2	TGTGCCAGCAGTGAACATCCTATTTCCCAGACAAATGGCTACACCTTC	CASSEHPISQTNGYTF
-	-	TRBV6-4	TRBJ2-3	TGTGCCAACTCGACCTCGCGGACTAGCACAGATACGCAGTATTTT	CANSTSRTSTDTQYF
-	-	TRBV5-1	TRBJ2-1	TGCGCCAGCAGGTCCAGCGCGAGCTCCTACAATGAGCAGTTCTTC	CASRSSASSYNEQFF
-	-	TRBV9	TRBJ2-7	TGTGCCAGCAGCGAGCATGGAGGGAATTCCCTTTACGAGCAGTACTTC	CASSEHGGNSLYEQYF
-	TRBD1	TRBV14	TRBJ1-4	TGTGCCAGCAGCCAAACACGACAGGGAATCGAAAAACTGTTTTTT	CASSQTRQGIEKLFF
-	TRBD1	TRBV6-1	TRBJ2-1	TGTGCCAGCAGTGGATTGGACAGGGGAACCTACAATGAGCAGTTCTTC	CASSGLDRGTYNEQFF
-	TRBD2	TRBV6-1	TRBJ2-7	TGTGCCAGCAGACGTATAGCGGGTGGTTACGAGCAGTACTTC	CASRRIAGGYEQYF
-	TRBD2	TRBV19	TRBJ2-2	TGTGCCAGTAGTGTCTCTAGCGGGGGGGCTTTCGGGGAGCTGTTTTTT	CASSVSSGGAFGELFF
once	TRBD2	TRBV6-1	TRBJ2-7	TGTGCCAGCAGTGTAACTAGCGGAAACTACGAGCAGTACTTC	CASSVTSGNYEQYF
-	-	TRBV25-1	TRBJ2-2	TGTGCCAGCAGTGATTTTGAGAGACGGGACACCGGGGAGCTGTTTTTT	CASSDFERRDTGELFF
-	-	TRBV5-1	TRBJ2-6	TGCGCCAGCAGCTTGGGTGACAGGCCCGGGGCCAACGTCCTGACTTTC	CASSLGDRPGANVLTF
-	TRBD2	TRBV5-1	TRBJ2-2	TGCGCCAGCGTCGCTAGCGGGAGGGCGAACACCGGGGAGCTGTTTTTT	CASVASGRANTGELFF
-	-	TRBV13	TRBJ2-2	TGTGCCAGCAGCCGAAAGGGGATCGGGGAGCTGTTTTTT	CASSRKGIGELFF
-	-	TRBV4-2	TRBJ2-6	TGTGCCAGCAGCCTGAATGGAGCCGGGTTTGGGGCCAACGTCCTGACTTTC	CASSLNGAGFGANVLTF
-	-	TRBV2	TRBJ1-2	TGTGCCAGCAGTCTGACGGGGTGGGATGGCTACACCTTC	CASSLTGWDGYTF
-	TRBD1	TRBV5-1	TRBJ1-6	TGCGCCAGCAGCAGACAGGGGGCCCAAAGCTCCTATAATTCACCCCTCCACTTT	CASSRQGAQSSYNSPLHF
-	-	TRBV7-8	TRBJ2-1	TGTGCCAGCAGCTTAGCTAGGGCGGACTGGTTGGAGTTCTTC	CASSLARADWLEFF
-	TRBD1	TRBV19	TRBJ1-2	TGTGCCAGTACCAACGGACAGGGCGGTGGCTACACCTTC	CASTNGQGGGYTF
-	-	TRBV27	TRBJ1-2	TGTGCCAGCAGCTCAGGGGCCCGGGACTATGGCTACACCTTC	CASSSGARDYGYTF
-	TRBD1	TRBV9	TRBJ2-5	TGTGCCAGCAGCGTACCAGGGGGCGCCTTTGAGACCCAGTACTTC	CASSVPGGAFETQYF
-	TRBD2	TRBV19	TRBJ2-5	TGTGCCAGTAGTATAGATCGGCAGGGTGCGGGGGGCCAAGAGACCCAGTACTTC	CASSIDRQGAGGQETQYF
once	TRBD1	TRBV7-9	TRBJ1-5	TGTGCCAGCAGCACCGACAGGGATTTGAGCAATCAGCCCCAGCATTTT	CASSTDRDLSNQPQHF
-	-	TRBV6-1	TRBJ1-4	TGTGCCAGCAGTGGAACACAGGATTTGGGTGAAAAACTGTTTTTT	CASSGTQDLGEKLFF
-	TRBD1	TRBV6-6	TRBJ2-1	TGTGCCAGCACTAAAGGACAGGGCAGGGATGAGCAGTTCTTC	CASTKGQGRDEQFF
-	-	TRBV30	TRBJ1-2	TGTGCCTGGACACCGGGACTTTCCAACTATGGCTACACCTTC	CAWTPGLSNYGYTF
-	TRBD1	TRBV9	TRBJ2-2	TGTGCCAGCAGCGGTAAAGGACAGGGAAAGGCCGGGGAGCTGTTTTTT	CASSGKGQGKAGELFF
few	TRBD1	TRBV7-9	TRBJ2-6	TGTGCCAGCAGCCCGAGACAGGGGTGGGGCTCTGGGGCCAACGTCCTGACTTTC	CASSPRQGWGSGANVLTF
-	TRBD1	TRBV5-6	TRBJ2-3	TGTGCCAGCAGTCGGGACAGGGCACGAAGGACAGATACGCAGTATTTT	CASSRDRARRTDTQYF
-	-	TRBV10-3	TRBJ1-6	TGTGCCATCAGTGAGTCTATGCAAGCTGCTCCCCCTAGACCCCTCCACTTT	CAISESMQAAPPRPLHF
once	-	TRBV27	TRBJ2-2	TGTGCCAGCAGCTCCCAGGGGTGGGCCGGGGAGCTGTTTTTT	CASSSQGWAGELFF